The rows below give T cell receptor beta chains drawn from one sample of a study of PD-1 blockade in classical Hodgkin lymphoma. Generated by immunoSEQ multiplex PCR, the TCRdb table keeps only in-frame clones and is missing some. The repertoire holds tens of thousands of clones, with 60% to 80% as singletons. Sequencing was performed on peripheral blood mononuclear cells (PBMCs), taken before the fourth cycle of nivolumab. These receptors all stem from a human donor with classical Hodgkin lymphoma. Each CDR3 is given with its conserved first and last residue. A D gene is named only where the DNA matches it firmly. Clone size is not always given. Where it is, it says once, few, many or a class for expanded clones.

clone_size: .
v_call: TRBV28
j_call: TRBJ1-4
d_call: .
cdr3_aa: CASRDQPGRGTNEKLFF
cdr3_nt: TGTGCCAGCAGAGACCAACCCGGTCGGGGAACTAATGAAAAACTGTTTTTT

clone_size: .
v_call: TRBV4-1
j_call: TRBJ2-3
d_call: TRBD2
cdr3_aa: CASSQDHLRVRLAGLTDTQYF
cdr3_nt: TGCGCCAGCAGCCAAGATCACCTACGGGTTAGACTAGCGGGACTTACAGATACGCAGTATTTT

clone_size: .
v_call: TRBV6-1
j_call: TRBJ1-1
d_call: .
cdr3_aa: CASSEEGTPYDTEAFF
cdr3_nt: TGTGCCAGCAGTGAAGAGGGCACCCCTTACGACACTGAAGCTTTCTTT

clone_size: .
v_call: TRBV5-6
j_call: TRBJ2-1
d_call: TRBD1
cdr3_aa: CASSSFDRGNSYNEQFF
cdr3_nt: TGTGCCAGCAGCTCATTCGACAGGGGTAACTCCTACAATGAGCAGTTCTTC

clone_size: .
v_call: TRBV9
j_call: TRBJ2-2
d_call: .
cdr3_aa: CASSVGRSTGELFF
cdr3_nt: TGTGCCAGCAGCGTAGGGCGCTCCACCGGGGAGCTGTTTTTT

clone_size: .
v_call: TRBV15
j_call: TRBJ2-7
d_call: .
cdr3_aa: CATSRRNRGKGYEQYF
cdr3_nt: TGTGCCACCAGCAGGCGGAACCGGGGGAAGGGCTACGAGCAGTACTTC

clone_size: .
v_call: TRBV4-3
j_call: TRBJ1-1
d_call: .
cdr3_aa: CASSQEVNTEAFF
cdr3_nt: TGCGCCAGCAGCCAAGAGGTGAACACTGAAGCTTTCTTT

clone_size: .
v_call: TRBV19
j_call: TRBJ2-2
d_call: .
cdr3_aa: CASSAWTPTANTGELFF
cdr3_nt: TGTGCCAGTAGTGCGTGGACCCCTACCGCGAACACCGGGGAGCTGTTTTTT

clone_size: .
v_call: TRBV12-5
j_call: TRBJ1-4
d_call: .
cdr3_aa: CASALVATNEKLFF
cdr3_nt: TGTGCTAGTGCCCTAGTTGCAACTAATGAAAAACTGTTTTTT

clone_size: .
v_call: TRBV15
j_call: TRBJ1-1
d_call: .
cdr3_aa: CATSSRPRGAGTEAFF
cdr3_nt: TGTGCCACCAGCAGTCGCCCTCGGGGGGCGGGCACTGAAGCTTTCTTT

clone_size: .
v_call: TRBV21-1
j_call: TRBJ1-5
d_call: .
cdr3_aa: CASSKVGSDRSNQPQHF
cdr3_nt: TGTGCCAGCAGCAAAGTTGGGTCAGATCGTAGCAATCAGCCCCAGCATTTT

clone_size: .
v_call: TRBV5-4
j_call: TRBJ1-1
d_call: TRBD1
cdr3_aa: CASSSGTGLNTEAFF
cdr3_nt: TGTGCCAGCAGCTCCGGGACAGGGTTGAACACTGAAGCTTTCTTT

clone_size: .
v_call: TRBV14
j_call: TRBJ1-3
d_call: .
cdr3_aa: CASSQGPFGNTIYF
cdr3_nt: TGTGCCAGCAGCCAAGGACCATTTGGAAACACCATATATTTT

clone_size: .
v_call: TRBV7-2
j_call: TRBJ2-7
d_call: .
cdr3_aa: CASSLSGSSSYEQYF
cdr3_nt: TGTGCCAGCAGCTTAAGCGGGTCAAGCTCCTACGAGCAGTACTTC

clone_size: .
v_call: TRBV6-1
j_call: TRBJ1-1
d_call: .
cdr3_aa: CASSVRGNTEAFF
cdr3_nt: TGTGCCAGCAGTGTCAGGGGGAACACTGAAGCTTTCTTT

clone_size: .
v_call: TRBV5-5
j_call: TRBJ1-1
d_call: .
cdr3_aa: CASSLEWGYTEAFF
cdr3_nt: TGTGCCAGCAGCTTGGAATGGGGGTACACTGAAGCTTTCTTT

clone_size: .
v_call: TRBV5-1
j_call: TRBJ1-1
d_call: .
cdr3_aa: CASSLGFGQGTEAFF
cdr3_nt: TGCGCCAGCAGCTTGGGTTTTGGGCAGGGTACTGAAGCTTTCTTT

clone_size: .
v_call: TRBV9
j_call: TRBJ2-7
d_call: TRBD1
cdr3_aa: CASSGGQGARREQYF
cdr3_nt: TGTGCCAGCAGCGGCGGACAGGGGGCGCGTCGCGAGCAGTACTTC

clone_size: many
v_call: TRBV5-1
j_call: TRBJ1-2
d_call: TRBD1
cdr3_aa: CASSLGQGIYGYTF
cdr3_nt: TGCGCCAGCAGCTTGGGACAGGGGATATATGGCTACACCTTC

clone_size: .
v_call: TRBV5-6
j_call: TRBJ2-5
d_call: .
cdr3_aa: CASSLEKETQYF
cdr3_nt: TGTGCCAGCAGCCTAGAAAAAGAGACCCAGTACTTC

clone_size: .
v_call: TRBV5-1
j_call: TRBJ2-5
d_call: TRBD2
cdr3_aa: CASSLVGLAGQETQYF
cdr3_nt: TGCGCCAGCAGCTTGGTGGGGCTAGCGGGGCAAGAGACCCAGTACTTC

clone_size: once
v_call: TRBV29-1
j_call: TRBJ1-1
d_call: .
cdr3_aa: CSVASGNTEAFF
cdr3_nt: TGCAGCGTTGCGTCCGGGAACACTGAAGCTTTCTTT

clone_size: .
v_call: TRBV11-2
j_call: TRBJ2-7
d_call: TRBD2
cdr3_aa: CASSLNPSGRRFIYEQYF
cdr3_nt: TGTGCCAGCAGCTTAAATCCTAGCGGGAGGAGGTTCATCTACGAGCAGTACTTC

clone_size: .
v_call: TRBV19
j_call: TRBJ1-4
d_call: .
cdr3_aa: CASMSGEKLFF
cdr3_nt: TGTGCCAGTATGTCGGGAGAAAAACTGTTTTTT

clone_size: .
v_call: TRBV18
j_call: TRBJ2-5
d_call: TRBD2
cdr3_aa: CASSPLSGRGKTQYF
cdr3_nt: TGTGCCAGCTCACCACTAAGCGGGAGGGGAAAGACCCAGTACTTC

clone_size: .
v_call: TRBV28
j_call: TRBJ2-2
d_call: .
cdr3_aa: CASSLLGETGELFF
cdr3_nt: TGTGCCAGCAGTTTACTAGGGGAGACCGGGGAGCTGTTTTTT

clone_size: .
v_call: TRBV5-1
j_call: TRBJ1-1
d_call: .
cdr3_aa: CASSLAFNSEAFF
cdr3_nt: TGCGCCAGCAGCTTGGCCTTTAACTCTGAAGCTTTCTTT

clone_size: .
v_call: TRBV9
j_call: TRBJ1-2
d_call: TRBD1
cdr3_aa: CASSVGAGGVGYGYTF
cdr3_nt: TGTGCCAGCAGCGTAGGGGCAGGGGGCGTTGGCTATGGCTACACCTTC